These T cell receptor beta chains were read from a single sample in a study of blood T cell repertoires in COVID-19. The data were produced by immunoSEQ multiplex PCR, yet TCRdb's version contains in-frame clones alone and is incomplete. This repertoire shows several thousand clones, roughly nine tenths found once; its top ten account for under 20%. The material sequenced was peripheral blood. These receptor sequences come from a human donor in a cohort sampled during active COVID-19. Both conserved end residues are part of each CDR3. A D gene is named only where the DNA matches it firmly. Expanded clones get a size class; other rows say once, few or many, or leave the size out.

d_call j_call clone_size v_call cdr3_aa cdr3_nt
- TRBJ2-1 - TRBV5-6 CASSLGQVSYNEQFF TGTGCCAGCAGCCTGGGCCAGGTCTCCTACAATGAGCAGTTCTTC
TRBD2 TRBJ2-2 - TRBV5-4 CASSLLAPRGGELFF TGTGCCAGCAGTTTACTAGCGCCCCGGGGGGGGGAGCTGTTTTTT
- TRBJ1-6 - TRBV27 CASSFYYNSPLHF TGTGCCAGCAGCTTCTATTATAATTCACCCCTCCACTTT
- TRBJ1-2 - TRBV4-1 CASSQAGQGYGYTF TGCGCCAGCAGCCAAGCGGGACAAGGATATGGCTACACCTTC
TRBD1 TRBJ2-7 - TRBV19 CASSKGQGGSYEQYF TGTGCCAGTAGTAAGGGACAGGGAGGTTCCTACGAGCAGTACTTC
- TRBJ2-5 - TRBV27 CASSLTSTGETQYF TGTGCCAGCAGTTTAACCTCCACGGGAGAGACCCAGTACTTC
TRBD1 TRBJ2-6 few TRBV11-2 CASRPRTGGTLGANVLTF TGTGCCAGCAGGCCAAGAACAGGGGGCACTCTGGGGGCCAACGTCCTGACTTTC
TRBD1 TRBJ1-6 once TRBV6-5 CASTRDRGRNSPLHF TGTGCCAGCACCCGGGACAGGGGGCGGAATTCACCCCTCCACTTT
- TRBJ1-2 - TRBV21-1 CASSNYWRQHNYGYTF TGTGCCAGCAGCAATTATTGGAGACAGCATAACTATGGCTACACCTTC
TRBD2 TRBJ2-5 - TRBV7-9 CASSEPGLAGGSQETQYF TGTGCCAGCAGCGAACCCGGACTAGCGGGGGGGTCCCAAGAGACCCAGTACTTC
- TRBJ1-1 - TRBV7-2 CASSLVGSGTEAFF TGTGCCAGCAGCTTAGTGGGGAGCGGGACTGAAGCTTTCTTT
TRBD1 TRBJ2-6 - TRBV27 CASRRTGGGRGANVLTF TGTGCCAGCAGGAGGACAGGGGGCGGTAGGGGGGCCAACGTCCTGACTTTC
TRBD2 TRBJ2-2 - TRBV3-1/TRBV3-2 CASSQGGLGVGELFF TGTGCCAGCAGCCAAGGAGGACTAGGGGTCGGGGAGCTGTTTTTT
- TRBJ2-2 once TRBV12-3/TRBV12-4 CASYSGELFF TGTGCCAGCTATTCCGGGGAGCTGTTTTTT
TRBD1 TRBJ2-5 - TRBV2 CASSDLQTGQQETQYF TGTGCCAGCAGTGACCTTCAGACGGGACAGCAAGAGACCCAGTACTTC
- TRBJ1-2 - TRBV5-6 CASSNRRGRGYTF TGTGCCAGCAGCAACCGGCGGGGGCGAGGCTACACCTTC
- TRBJ1-3 - TRBV7-9 CASSPISGNTIYF TGTGCCAGCAGCCCAATCTCTGGAAACACCATATATTTT
TRBD2 TRBJ2-5 - TRBV4-1 CASSQPLTRGGETQYF TGCGCCAGCAGCCAACCTCTGACGAGGGGAGGGGAGACCCAGTACTTC
TRBD1 TRBJ2-7 - TRBV5-1 CASSTGQTSYEQYF TGCGCCAGCAGCACGGGACAGACCTCCTACGAGCAGTACTTC
TRBD2 TRBJ2-3 - TRBV7-2 CASSLLRGGTDTQYF TGTGCCAGCAGCTTACTCCGGGGGGGCACTGATACGCAGTATTTT
TRBD1 TRBJ1-2 - TRBV14 CASSQTLGTGNYGYTF TGTGCCAGCAGCCAAACTCTCGGGACAGGGAACTATGGCTACACCTTC
TRBD1 TRBJ1-2 - TRBV29-1 CSVRTGANYGYTF TGCAGCGTTCGGACAGGGGCGAACTATGGCTACACCTTC
TRBD1 TRBJ2-3 - TRBV6-5 CASSTQGWIADTQYF TGTGCCAGCAGCACACAGGGGTGGATTGCAGATACGCAGTATTTT
TRBD1 TRBJ2-1 - TRBV25-1 CASSDVTGANYNEQFF TGTGCCAGCAGTGACGTGACAGGGGCGAACTACAATGAGCAGTTCTTC
TRBD2 TRBJ2-1 once TRBV7-9 CASPRSGGPNEQFF TGTGCCAGTCCTCGGAGCGGGGGGCCCAATGAGCAGTTCTTC
- TRBJ2-7 - TRBV7-2 CASSVQGSSYEQYF TGTGCCAGCAGCGTTCAGGGGAGCTCCTACGAGCAGTACTTC
- TRBJ2-1 - TRBV11-1 CASSQAHLSSYNEQFF TGTGCCAGCAGCCAAGCGCACTTGAGCTCCTACAATGAGCAGTTCTTC
- TRBJ1-1 - TRBV2 CASMATGTEAFF TGTGCCAGCATGGCCACGGGGACTGAAGCTTTCTTT
- TRBJ1-2 - TRBV5-1 CASSLDRGIDGYTF TGCGCCAGCAGCTTGGATCGAGGGATCGATGGCTACACCTTC
- TRBJ1-1 once TRBV9 CASSPGPGTEAFF TGTGCCAGCAGCCCGGGCCCGGGGACTGAAGCTTTCTTT
TRBD1 TRBJ2-1 - TRBV18 CASSRQGADEQFF TGTGCCAGCTCTAGACAGGGGGCCGATGAGCAGTTCTTC